Below, 17 T cell receptor beta chains from the same sample are listed, as sequenced in a study of T-cell memory formation after mild COVID-19 (dated by TCRdb to about 2021). Receptors were amplified or captured by 5' RACE. TCRdb records Illumina NovaSeq 6000 as the sequencer. TCRdb passed the public sequencing reads through fastp at Q25 and MiXCR, retaining productive beta sequences. Duplicate CDR3 protein sequences are folded into a single record with the most common DNA and genes. For this sample the table gives just under 350,000 distinct CDR3 sequences, of which over 10% were detected only once. The ten largest clones take up roughly 23% of the sample. Material: PBMCs or a T cell subset sorted from them (not recorded which). The receptors come from a man between 18 and 35 years old who had mild COVID-19 (a few samples of this study predate the infection). The sample titles of this study are shuffled in the database, so cell type and time point are left out; the donor was told from shared clones.

This clonotype was counted ten times or more. The V call is TRBV6-5, the J call TRBJ2-2, with D perhaps TRBD2 (5 bases). V was cut by 5 bases and J by 7 bases, with 11 bases left in between. Per the germline V gene, CDR1 is MNHEY and CDR2 is SVGAGI. CDR3 length: 13 residues. The CDR3 loop reads CASSPGLHGELFF. The CDR3 DNA reads TGTGCCAGCAGTCCCGGACTTCACGGGGAGCTGTTTTTT.

In this sample, this clonotype turned up many times. V usage is TRBV10-2 and J usage is TRBJ2-7; TRBD2 aligns across 7 bases. Looked up from germline, CDR1 is WSHSY and CDR2 is SAAADI. V lost 0 bases to trimming and J lost 5 bases; unmatched junction nucleotides: 10. The CDR3 has 16 amino acids. CDR3 coding DNA: TGCGCCAGCAGTGAGTCACAAGGACTAGTCGGCCACGAGCAGTACTTC. It encodes CASSESQGLVGHEQYF.

The chain has TRBV5-6 and TRBJ2-1; 9 bases fit TRBD1. Germline V gene data show CDR1 as SGHDT and CDR2 as YYEEEE. CDR3 length equals 15 residues. V lost 4 bases and J lost 5; bases outside the gene matches: 7. The CDR3 region has the DNA TGTGCCAGCAGCCTCGGACAGGGGAAAAACAATGAGCAGTTCTTC. Its protein product is CASSLGQGKNNEQFF. Complete variable domain (other parts from reference TRBV5-6 and TRBJ2-1): DAGVTQSPTHLIKTRGQQVTLRCSPKSGHDTVSWYQQALGQGPQFIFQYYEEEERQRGNFPDRFSGHQFPNYSSELNVNALLLGDSALYLCASSLGQGKNNEQFFGPGTRLTVL.

This clonotype has a count of ten or more. The J gene is TRBJ2-2, the V gene TRBV29-1; tentative D call: TRBD2 (5 bases). The CDR3 is made up of 15 amino acids. CDR1 is SQVTM, CDR2 ANQGSEA, per germline. Trimming took off 4 bases at V and 7 bases at J, with 19 bases between the two ends. The CDR3 protein is CSVGGFEGWSGELFF. The CDR3 DNA reads TGCAGCGTTGGAGGGTTTGAAGGGTGGAGCGGGGAGCTGTTTTTT.

The CDR3 here is CASSYPRGAGELFF. The CDR3 DNA reads TGTGCCAGCAGTTACCCAAGGGGAGCCGGGGAGCTGTTTTTT. The chain is built from TRBV6-6 and TRBJ2-2; TRBD1 or TRBD2 may be the D gene (5 bases each). The V gene lost 2 bases and the J gene lost 6 bases, with 10 bases spanning the gap. This CDR3 has 14 amino acids. Looked up from germline, CDR1 is MNHNY and CDR2 is SVGAGI (reference sequence).

J is TRBJ2-3 and V is TRBV7-2, with no clear D. The germline gives CDR1 SGHTA, CDR2 FQGNSA. CDR3 length: 13 amino acids. The V gene lost 5 bases and the J gene lost 7 bases, with 13 bases spanning the gap. Here the CDR3 reads CASSLHNTNTQYF. CDR3 DNA sequence: TGTGCCAGCAGCCTACATAATACAAATACGCAGTATTTT.

This CDR3 is CASSQRLSQETQYF. CDR3 DNA sequence: TGTGCCAGCAGCCAGCGACTAAGCCAAGAGACCCAGTACTTC. J is TRBJ2-5 and V is TRBV7-2; a possible D gene is TRBD2 (5 bases). Germline V gene data show CDR1 as SGHTA and CDR2 as FQGNSA. The CDR3 covers 14 residues. V lost 5 bases to trimming and J lost 1 base, with 11 bases between them.

This clonotype was seen many times. This chain uses TRBV7-2 with TRBJ2-7; no definite D call. Germline CDR1 is SGHTA and CDR2 is FQGNSA. CDR3 length: 12 residues. V was trimmed by 5 bases and J by 4 bases, leaving 9 bases between them. Here the CDR3 reads CASSPRGYEQYF. DNA for the CDR3: TGTGCCAGCAGCCCCCGCGGATACGAGCAGTACTTC.

The chain has TRBV12-3 or TRBV12-4 and TRBJ2-7; D tentatively reads TRBD1 or TRBD2 (5 bases each). V shed 3 bases and J shed 5 bases, with 17 bases lying between them. The CDR3 is 15 amino acids. The CDR3 loop reads CASSLGRTSSDEQYF. CDR3 sequence (DNA): TGTGCCAGCAGTTTGGGACGGACGAGTAGTGACGAGCAGTACTTC.

This clonotype was seen a few times. The chain uses TRBV6-2 or TRBV6-3 and TRBJ2-3; possibly TRBD2 for D (6 bases). V lost 2 bases to trimming and J lost 4 bases, with 19 bases between them. Germline V gene sequence: CDR1 MNHEY, CDR2 SVGEGT. The CDR3 has 17 amino acids. The CDR3 nucleotides are TGTGCCAGCAGTTACGAGGGACTGCGAGTGGGACCAGATACGCAGTATTTT. This encodes CASSYEGLRVGPDTQYF.

The chain couples TRBV12-3 or TRBV12-4 to TRBJ2-5; D is possibly TRBD1 or TRBD2 (5 bases each). V lost 0 bases and J 0 bases, leaving 8 bases between the germline ends. The CDR3 contains 15 residues. The CDR3 coding sequence is TGTGCCAGCAGTTTAGCGTGGGGGAACCAAGAGACCCAGTACTTC. This codes for CASSLAWGNQETQYF.

The gene calls are TRBV11-2 and TRBJ1-2; the D gene is possibly TRBD1 (6 bases). The V and J ends lost 5 bases and 7 bases respectively, with 14 bases between them. CDR3 length: 13 residues. Germline V CDR1 and CDR2: SGHAT, FQNNGV. The CDR3 spells CASSPGDSSGYTF. The CDR3 DNA sequence: TGTGCCAGCAGCCCAGGGGATAGCTCTGGCTACACCTTC. Full variable domain (rest looked up from reference TRBV11-2 and TRBJ1-2): EAGVAQSPRYKIIEKRQSVAFWCNPISGHATLYWYQQILGQGPKLLIQFQNNGVVDDSQLPKDRFSAERLKGVDSTLKIQPAKLEDSAVYLCASSPGDSSGYTFGSGTRLTVV.

At least ten counts were recorded for this clonotype. An end of the junction differs from the germline gene, which may be a read error. The genes are TRBV19 and TRBJ2-1; maybe TRBD2 (5 bases). The CDR3 covers 13 residues. The germline V gene encodes CDR1 LNHDA and CDR2 SQIVND (reference sequence). CDR3 region: CASSIASYSEQFF. Here the CDR3 DNA reads TGTGCCAGTAGTATCGCTAGCTACAGTGAGCAGTTCTTC.

This clonotype was counted many times. The chain has TRBV5-1 and TRBJ2-3, with D maybe TRBD1 (6 bases). The CDR3 extends over 14 amino acids. Looked up from germline, CDR1 is SGHRS and CDR2 is YFSETQ. Trimming stripped 1 base from V and 5 bases from J, with 11 bases between. The CDR3 DNA reads TGCGCCAGCAGCTTGATGGGGGCGGGAGATACGCAGTATTTT. Protein sequence: CASSLMGAGDTQYF.

This clonotype turned up a few times. Just one base apart from a much larger clone, this may be a read error. The chain has TRBV7-9 and TRBJ1-1; the D is unclear. Germline assignment: CDR1 SEHNR and CDR2 FQNEAQ (reference sequence). Between the trimmed V and J ends, which lost 3 bases and 7 bases, there was a span of 6 bases. This CDR3 contains 11 residues. The CDR3 loop is CASSFSGEAFF. The CDR3 coding sequence is TGTGCCAGCAGCTTCAGTGGTGAAGCTTTCTTT.

The chain employs TRBV10-3 and TRBJ2-1; 7 nucleotides align to TRBD1. Germline CDR1 is ENHRY and CDR2 is SYGVKD. V lost 6 bases and J lost 5; bases outside the gene matches: 4. This CDR3 is 13 amino acids long. The CDR3 here is CAIRRTGNNEQFF. DNA for the CDR3: TGTGCCATCAGAAGGACAGGAAACAATGAGCAGTTCTTC.

The CDR3 DNA follows: TGTGCCAGCAGCTTAGTACGACAGGGCAGGGAGACCCAGTACTTC. It specifies CASSLVRQGRETQYF. The gene calls are TRBV7-9 and TRBJ2-5, with 7 bases fitting TRBD1. Losses at the gene ends were 1 base for V and 5 bases for J; bases not matched to a gene: 7. CDR1 is SEHNR, CDR2 FQNEAQ, per germline (reference sequence). The CDR3 has 15 residues.